The 11 T cell receptor beta chains below all came from one sample that was sequenced in a study of blood T cell repertoires in COVID-19. Here immunoSEQ multiplex PCR was the method, and the copy in TCRdb shows in-frame clones only, minus some. The sample includes fewer than 350,000 clones, about 91% of them seen just once. Specimen: peripheral blood. The receptor source for this set is a woman aged 25-40 years with COVID-19, enrolled during active disease.

This chain connects TRBV4-3 to TRBJ2-7; TRBD1 aligns across 8 bases. This CDR3 has 16 amino acids. The germline V gene has CDR1 LGHNA and CDR2 YSLEER. The V gene end was trimmed by 0 bases and the J gene end by 0 bases; junction bases not matched to a gene: 4. The CDR3 protein is CASSQDRGTGSYEQYF. The CDR3 bases are TGCGCCAGCAGCCAAGATCGCGGGACAGGCTCCTACGAGCAGTACTTC.

The chain employs TRBV4-2 and TRBJ1-4; D is uncertain. This CDR3 has 17 residues. V was shortened by 0 bases and J by 5 bases, with 16 bases between the two germline ends. Germline CDR1 is LGHNA and CDR2 is YNFKEQ. The CDR3 nucleotides read TGTGCCAGCAGCCAAGATAGAGGAGGAGATCTCAATGAAAAACTGTTTTTT. This gives the protein CASSQDRGGDLNEKLFF.

The chain has TRBV2 and TRBJ1-6; 9 positions match TRBD1. V lost 6 bases and J lost 9; bases outside the gene matches: 6. Germline CDR1 SNHLY, CDR2 FYNNEI. This CDR3 has 14 amino acids. For the CDR3, the DNA is TGTGCCAGCAGCGGACAGGGGATGGGTTCACCCCTCCACTTT. This translates into CASSGQGMGSPLHF.

This clone was observed a handful of times. The chain combines TRBV2 with TRBJ1-1; 10 positions match TRBD1. Trimming removed 6 bases from V and 9 bases from J; junction bases left unmatched: 10. The CDR3 covers 14 residues. Germline CDR1 is SNHLY and CDR2 is FYNNEI. The CDR3 here is CASRGGQGHLKAFF. In DNA, the CDR3 is TGTGCCAGCAGGGGGGGACAGGGGCACCTGAAAGCTTTCTTT.

The rearrangement joins TRBV19 to TRBJ1-6; tentatively, D is TRBD1 (5 bases). Germline CDR1 reads LNHDA; CDR2 reads SQIVND (reference sequence). Trimming cost V 7 bases and J 13 bases, with 17 bases left between them. The CDR3 length is 13 residues. In DNA, the CDR3 is TGTGCCAGTACCCAACAGCCAGGGTCGCCCCTCCACTTT. Its translation: CASTQQPGSPLHF.

This chain links TRBV6-2 or TRBV6-3 with TRBJ2-1; 9 nucleotides line up with TRBD2. With 5 bases clipped from V and 9 bases from J, the junction kept 5 bases outside the gene matches. The CDR3 contains 13 residues. The germline CDR1 and CDR2 sequences are MNHEY and SVGEGT. CDR3 loop: CASSLSSGVEQFF. For the CDR3, the DNA is TGTGCCAGCAGTCTTTCTAGCGGGGTTGAGCAGTTCTTC.

The chain is built from TRBV19 and TRBJ1-1; no definite D call. V lost 5 bases, J lost 5 bases, and 9 bases lay in between. The CDR3 runs to 12 residues. Per germline, CDR1 LNHDA and CDR2 SQIVND (reference sequence). The CDR3 loop is CASSLGRTEAFF. The DNA for the CDR3 is TGTGCCAGTAGTTTGGGGAGGACTGAAGCTTTCTTT.

The J gene is TRBJ1-1, the V gene TRBV6-6; no reliable D call. The germline V gene has CDR1 MNHNY and CDR2 SVGAGI (reference sequence). There are 13 residues in the CDR3. Trimming removed 6 bases at V and 8 bases at J, with 16 bases between. CDR3 protein: CASSPREGSEAFF. CDR3 nucleotides: TGTGCCAGCAGCCCACGGGAAGGTTCAGAAGCTTTCTTT.

The chain employs TRBV13 and TRBJ2-5; D might be TRBD1 (6 bases). The ends were cut back, 4 bases at V and 3 bases at J, with 6 bases in the middle. This CDR3 has 12 amino acids. The germline gives CDR1 PRHDT, CDR2 FYEKMQ (reference sequence). CDR3 in amino acids: CASSYREETQYF. In DNA, the CDR3 is TGTGCCAGCAGCTACAGGGAAGAGACCCAGTACTTC.

This chain links TRBV6-5 with TRBJ1-5, with 8 bases lining up with TRBD1. Per germline, CDR1 MNHEY and CDR2 SVGAGI. This CDR3 spans 14 amino acids. Trimming cost V 8 bases and J 7 bases; bases outside gene matches: 10. CDR3 sequence: CASLQGALEQPQHF. CDR3 bases: TGTGCCAGCCTGCAGGGGGCACTCGAACAGCCCCAGCATTTT.

Here the CDR3 DNA reads TGTGCCAGCAGGCTAGCGGGGGCCACAGATACGCAGTATTTT. It specifies CASRLAGATDTQYF. The chain links TRBV2 to TRBJ2-3, with 10 bases aligning to TRBD2. V lost 6 bases, J lost 2 bases, and 2 bases stayed unmatched. Germline CDR1 and CDR2: SNHLY and FYNNEI. This CDR3 region has 14 residues.